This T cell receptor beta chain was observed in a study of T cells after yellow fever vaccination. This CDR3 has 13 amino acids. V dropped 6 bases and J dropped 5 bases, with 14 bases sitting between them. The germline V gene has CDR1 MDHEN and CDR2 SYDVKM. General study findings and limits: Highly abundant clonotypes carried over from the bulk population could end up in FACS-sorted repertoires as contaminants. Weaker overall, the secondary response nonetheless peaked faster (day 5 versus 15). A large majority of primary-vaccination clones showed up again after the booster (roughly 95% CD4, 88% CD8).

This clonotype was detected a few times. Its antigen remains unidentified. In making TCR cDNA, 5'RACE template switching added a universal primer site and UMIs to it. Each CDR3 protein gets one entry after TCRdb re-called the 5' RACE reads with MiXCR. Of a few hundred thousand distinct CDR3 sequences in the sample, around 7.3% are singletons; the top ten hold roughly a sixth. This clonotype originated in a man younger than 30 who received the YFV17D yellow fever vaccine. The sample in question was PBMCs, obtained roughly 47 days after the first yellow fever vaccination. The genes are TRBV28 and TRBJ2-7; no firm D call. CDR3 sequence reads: CASRRPWTHEQYF. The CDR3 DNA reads TGTGCCAGCAGACGACCCTGGACGCACGAGCAGTACTTC. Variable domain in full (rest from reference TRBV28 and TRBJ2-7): DVKVTQSSRYLVKRTGEKVFLECVQDMDHENMFWYRQDPGLGLRLIYFSYDVKMKEKGDIPEGYSVSREKKERFSLILESASTNQTSMYLCASRRPWTHEQYFGPGTRLTVT.